The sample holds a few counts of the clone carrying this T cell receptor beta chain. Its antigen is unidentified. The data were obtained in a study of beta chain features in type 1 diabetes. Study results and caveats: Among patients with Type 1 diabetes, TCRB CDR3s were moderately but significantly shorter in every one of the four CD4+ subsets. In type 1 diabetes patients, VDJ junctions had fewer insertions; deletions at these junctions were more frequent.

TCRB transcripts that were expressed got sequenced, as all of the isolated RNA had been reverse transcribed. The protocol was immunoSEQ multiplex PCR, while the TCRdb copy is restricted to in-frame clones and leaves out a portion. The sample consists of roughly 150,000 clones, roughly 65% of them appearing once. The CDR3 has 15 residues. The V and J ends lost 0 bases and 5 bases, in that order; junction bases with no gene match: 6. CDR1 and CDR2 from the germline V gene are PRHDT and FYEKMQ (reference sequence). The specimen sequenced was naive CD4+ T cells from blood. This receptor was identified in a man aged 25-45 years with type 1 diabetes. The chain is built from TRBV13 and TRBJ1-1; 7 bases fit TRBD1. CDR3 loop: CASSLGRTGSTEAFF. Here the CDR3 DNA reads TGTGCCAGCAGCTTAGGACGGACAGGATCGACTGAAGCTTTCTTT.